These 18 T cell receptor beta chains were sequenced from one sample in a study of Graves' ophthalmopathy and Graves' hyperthyroidism. Amplification targeted the TCR beta CDR3 regions, with RNA transcripts as the source material. Following a first-round RT-PCR that used HTBI primers, a second-round multiplex PCR was carried out. TCRdb analysed the multiplex PCR reads with MiXCR anew, one entry per CDR3 protein. The sample has hundreds of thousands of distinct CDR3 sequences, about a fifth seen once. The sample comprised peripheral blood. These receptors all come from a woman aged 18-29 years with stable Graves' hyperthyroidism. Some clones in this sample may be carry-over from other donors' samples.

There are many counts of this clonotype. At one boundary the junction diverges from the germline segment, which might be a read error. The chain has TRBV20-1 and TRBJ2-4, with D perhaps TRBD1 or TRBD2 (5 bases each). The CDR3 is 12 amino acids. Looked up from germline, CDR1 is DFQATT and CDR2 is SNEGSKA (reference sequence). Here the CDR3 reads CSATSQEDIKYF. In DNA form, the CDR3 reads TGCAGTGCTACTTCTCAGGAGGACATTAAGTACTTC.

Many counts were recorded for this clonotype. The V call is TRBV29-1, the J call TRBJ2-3; TRBD1 might be the D (5 bases). With 6 bases removed from V and 1 base from J, the gap between germline ends came to 14 bases. This CDR3 region has 14 residues. Per the germline V gene, CDR1 is SQVTM and CDR2 is ANQGSEA. CDR3 loop: CSVNQGVGTDTQYF. CDR3 DNA: TGCAGCGTGAACCAAGGGGTGGGCACAGATACGCAGTATTTT.

At least ten counts were recorded for this clonotype. A read error may be the cause here, since a much bigger clone is one base away. This chain joins TRBV28 and TRBJ2-7; the match to TRBD2 covers 9 bases. Germline lookup yields CDR1 MDHEN and CDR2 SYDVKM. The V segment lost 3 bases and the J segment 5 bases; nucleotides outside the gene matches: 5. This CDR3 contains 14 residues. CDR3 coding DNA: TGTGCCAGCAGTTTCGGCGGGGGGGCTGACGAGCAGTACTTC. Amino acids: CASSFGGGADEQYF. The full variable domain, in which reference TRBV28 and TRBJ2-7 provide the parts outside the CDR3, is DVKVTQSSRYLVKRTGEKVFLECVQDMDHENMFWYRQDPGLGLRLIYFSYDVKMKEKGDIPEGYSVSREKKERFSLILESASTNQTSMYLCASSFGGGADEQYFGPGTRLTVT.

The V gene is TRBV27, the J gene TRBJ2-5, with 9 bases aligning to TRBD1. The germline CDR1 and CDR2 sequences are MNHEY and SMNVEV (reference sequence). V shed 3 bases, J shed 4 bases, and the junction held 6 bases outside the gene matches. This CDR3 comprises 15 residues. The CDR3 DNA reads as TGTGCCAGCAGTTTCTTCAACAGGGGGCCAGAGACCCAGTACTTC. This codes for CASSFFNRGPETQYF.

The chain has TRBV30 and TRBJ2-7; D is unresolved. The V end was cut by 0 bases, the J end by 3 bases, with 9 bases between. The CDR3 is 13 amino acids. CDR1 GTSNPN and CDR2 SVGIG come from the germline V gene (reference sequence). CDR3 residues: CAWSVRHSYEQYF. The CDR3 DNA is TGTGCCTGGAGTGTCCGCCACAGCTACGAGCAGTACTTC.

There are many counts of this clonotype. J is TRBJ2-7 and V is TRBV11-3, with 9 nucleotides matching TRBD1. Germline values: CDR1 SGHNT, CDR2 YENEEA. V trimming: 7 bases; J trimming: 0 bases; junction bases outside the gene matches: 7. The CDR3 is made up of 15 amino acids. This chain's CDR3 is CASIGTGKISYEQYF. CDR3 nucleotides: TGTGCCAGCATTGGGACAGGGAAAATCTCCTACGAGCAGTACTTC.

This clonotype was detected many times. This rearrangement joins TRBV7-2 to TRBJ2-7, with D uncertain. This CDR3 is 14 amino acids long. Per germline, CDR1 SGHTA and CDR2 FQGNSA. The V end was cut by 1 base, the J end by 1 base, with 8 bases between. CDR3 sequence: CASSLEPQSYEQYF. Here the CDR3 DNA reads TGTGCCAGCAGCTTAGAGCCCCAATCCTACGAGCAGTACTTC.

This clonotype appeared many times. The chain recombines TRBV10-1 with TRBJ2-5; 11 nucleotides line up with TRBD2. The CDR3 runs 19 residues. Per the germline V gene, CDR1 is WNHNN and CDR2 is SYGVQD (reference sequence). V was pared by 0 bases and J by 4 bases, with 13 bases of the junction left unmatched. The CDR3 reads CASSESSLAGGPGRETQYF. CDR3 bases: TGCGCCAGCAGTGAGTCGAGCCTAGCGGGGGGCCCAGGGAGAGAGACCCAGTACTTC.

This clonotype has at least ten counts. The chain is built from TRBV20-1 and TRBJ2-4, with D perhaps matching TRBD1 (5 bases). This CDR3 contains 11 residues. Trimming left V 3 bases short and J 11 bases short, with 11 bases between. Germline V lookup: CDR1 DFQATT, CDR2 SNEGSKA (reference sequence). The CDR3 DNA sequence: TGCAGTGCTAGGACAGACTCCCTTCAGTACTTC. Encoded protein: CSARTDSLQYF.

This clonotype has just a few counts. This chain links TRBV5-1 with TRBJ2-7; 11 bases fit TRBD1. This CDR3 region has 15 residues. The junction had 11 bases not matched to a gene; V was cut back by 7 bases and J by 5 bases. Germline CDR1 is SGHRS and CDR2 is YFSETQ. The CDR3 bases are TGCGCCAGCCGACTCCCGGGACAGGGGGGTGACGAGCAGTACTTC. Residues: CASRLPGQGGDEQYF.

This clonotype came up many times. Relative to the germline gene, one junction end is altered; a read error may explain this. The chain employs TRBV14 and TRBJ1-1; perhaps TRBD1 as D (5 bases). CDR3 size: 13 residues. Per germline, CDR1 SGHDN and CDR2 FVKESK. This CDR3 is CASSQLRETEAFF. DNA for the CDR3: TGCGCCAGCAGCCAACTCAGGGAAACTGAAGCTTTCTTT.

This clonotype has ten or more counts. The rearrangement uses TRBV7-2 and TRBJ1-2, with unresolved D. V was shortened by 5 bases and J by 7 bases, with 14 bases between the two germline ends. Germline CDR1 is SGHTA and CDR2 is FQGNSA. The CDR3 covers 13 residues. The CDR3 region has the DNA TGTGCCAGCAGCCTGGATCGGGCCATTGGCTACACCTTC. It yields the protein CASSLDRAIGYTF.

Many counts were recorded for this clonotype. The V call is TRBV11-2, the J call TRBJ2-7, with D hard to call. The CDR3 length is 13 residues. The V end lost 7 bases, the J end lost 0 bases, and 10 bases lay between the germline ends. From germline, CDR1 is SGHAT and CDR2 FQNNGV. CDR3 sequence: CASTLLVSYEQYF. The CDR3 DNA reads as TGTGCCAGCACCCTTCTAGTCTCCTACGAGCAGTACTTC.

About this clonotype: Relative to the germline gene, one junction end is altered; a read error may explain this. The rearrangement uses TRBV11-2 and TRBJ1-4; 12 nucleotides match TRBD1. CDR1 SGHAT and CDR2 FQNNGV come from the germline V gene. The CDR3 totals 17 residues. This chain's CDR3 is CVSSSPGTGGVFEKLFF. In DNA, the CDR3 is TGTGTCAGCAGCTCGCCCGGGACAGGGGGCGTTTTCGAAAAACTGTTTTTT.

This clonotype was found many times. This rearrangement joins TRBV20-1 to TRBJ2-7, with D perhaps TRBD1 (5 bases). This CDR3 is built from 12 residues. Germline lookup yields CDR1 DFQATT and CDR2 SNEGSKA (reference sequence). V was trimmed by 5 bases and J by 4 bases, leaving 12 bases between them. The CDR3 coding sequence is TGCAGTGCTCTAGGGGCAGTATACGAGCAGTACTTC. Encoded protein: CSALGAVYEQYF.

This clonotype was seen repeatedly, ten times or more. V gene TRBV20-1 combines with J gene TRBJ1-2, with a possible D match to TRBD1 (5 bases). CDR1 is DFQATT, CDR2 SNEGSKA, per germline (reference sequence). V was cut by 5 bases and J by 2 bases, with 12 bases left in between. The CDR3 totals 13 residues. CDR3 in DNA: TGCAGTGCTTGGGACTTACGAAACTATGGCTACACCTTC. Translated, it gives CSAWDLRNYGYTF.

The CDR3 DNA sequence: TGCGCCAGCAGCCTCTGGATCCAAGAGACCCAGTACTTC. It yields the protein CASSLWIQETQYF. This rearrangement joins TRBV4-1 to TRBJ2-5; D remains ambiguous. Germline loops: CDR1 MGHRA, CDR2 YSYEKL. V lost 4 bases and J 1 base, leaving 7 bases between the germline ends. This CDR3 has 13 amino acids.

This clonotype was seen at least ten times. V and J are TRBV12-3 or TRBV12-4 and TRBJ1-5; 9 bases agree with TRBD1. This CDR3 has 14 amino acids. Germline trimming cut 5 bases from V and 4 bases from J; bases unmatched to any gene: 3. In nucleotides, the CDR3 is TGTGCCAGCAGTGAGACAGGGGGTAATCAGCCCCAGCATTTT. It encodes CASSETGGNQPQHF.